The entry below describes one TCR beta chain. The antigen remains unidentified. Specified treatment: 15 to 20 received Ad26.COV2.S at low or high dose, single or two shots; roughly five received placebo; per-sample allocation not given. Sample collection was performed on day 63 after the first vaccine or placebo injection. The assay was immunoSEQ multiplex PCR, and TCRdb's table has in-frame clones only and misses some. The sample holds about 420,000 clones, roughly 90% seen once. The CDR3 covers 14 residues. Per germline, CDR1 KGHSY and CDR2 FQNENV. Between the trimmed V and J ends, which lost 0 bases and 6 bases, there was a span of 11 bases. This record belongs to a study of Ad26.COV2.S vaccination and SARS-CoV-2 variants. Across the whole study: Administration of Ad26.COV2.S was intramuscular, either once or twice 56 days apart.

Study-wide results and caveats: Vaccinees reportedly had broad spike-specific CD8+ and CD4+ T cell responses.

This material consisted of peripheral blood, taken in a trial of Ad26.COV2.S vaccine versus placebo. The TCR was taken from a person aged 18-60 years who received the Ad26.COV2.S COVID-19 vaccine or a placebo. V is TRBV16 and J is TRBJ1-2; D ambiguous. The CDR3 here is CASSQSRGLDGYTF. For the CDR3, the DNA is TGTGCCAGCAGCCAATCAAGAGGGTTGGATGGCTACACCTTC.